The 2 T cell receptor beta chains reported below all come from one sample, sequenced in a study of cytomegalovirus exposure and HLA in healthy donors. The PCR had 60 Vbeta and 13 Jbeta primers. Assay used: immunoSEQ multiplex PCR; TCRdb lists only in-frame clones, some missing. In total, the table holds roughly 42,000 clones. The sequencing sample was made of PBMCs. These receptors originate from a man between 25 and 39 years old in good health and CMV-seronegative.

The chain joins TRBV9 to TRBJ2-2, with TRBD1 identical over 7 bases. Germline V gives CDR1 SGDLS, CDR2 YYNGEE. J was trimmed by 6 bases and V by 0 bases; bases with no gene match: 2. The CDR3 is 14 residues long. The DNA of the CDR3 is TGTGCCAGCAGCGTAGGACAGGGACCCGGGGAGCTGTTTTTT. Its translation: CASSVGQGPGELFF.

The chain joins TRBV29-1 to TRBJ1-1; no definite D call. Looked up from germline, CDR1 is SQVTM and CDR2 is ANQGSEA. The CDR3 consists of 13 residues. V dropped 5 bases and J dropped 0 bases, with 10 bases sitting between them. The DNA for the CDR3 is TGCAGCGTTACAAGACTCGTGAACACTGAAGCTTTCTTT. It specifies CSVTRLVNTEAFF.